This T cell receptor (beta chain) came from a study of response to subunit inactivated influenza vaccine. The V gene lost 8 bases and the J gene lost 4 bases, with 10 bases spanning the gap. CDR3 size: 12 residues. Per the germline V gene, CDR1 is MNHEY and CDR2 is SVGAGI. This clonotype has just a few counts. Its antigen is unidentified. TCRdb reprocessed the RT-PCR reads with MiXCR, giving one entry per CDR3 protein. The sample includes under 950,000 distinct CDR3 sequences, over 20% of them seen just once. Study outcomes and limitations: The study's authors posited that every seasonal influenza vaccination enlists few new T cells.

This TCR was sampled from a man aged 50 to 59 who received an inactivated influenza vaccine. The V call is TRBV6-5, the J call TRBJ2-3; no reliable D call. The source was PBMCs from blood, collected about 5 days after vaccination. The chain's CDR3 is CASAPAPDTQYF. DNA of the CDR3: TGTGCCAGCGCCCCCGCCCCAGATACGCAGTATTTT.